The present entry profiles one TCR beta chain with its context. The data stem from a study of T cell changes during pregnancy in multiple sclerosis. TCRdb's table, derived via immunoSEQ multiplex PCR, lists solely in-frame clones and lacks some. Among 70,000 to 80,000 clones listed, 88% were seen once. CDR1 is MNHEY, CDR2 SMNVEV, per germline (reference sequence). V shed 5 bases and J 0 bases; nucleotides not matched to a gene: 5. This CDR3 region has 16 residues. The chain recombines TRBV27 with TRBJ2-7, with 12 bases matching TRBD2. This sample comprised peripheral blood, obtained before pregnancy. The TCR comes from a female donor with multiple sclerosis, enrolled in a pregnancy study. The CDR3 bases are TGTGCCAGCAGTCCAACTAGCGGGGGGCTCTCCTACGAGCAGTACTTC. Its protein product is CASSPTSGGLSYEQYF.